The 27 T cell receptor beta chains below all came from one sample that was sequenced in a study of T cell responses to AZD1222 COVID-19 vaccine. Data came from immunoSEQ multiplex PCR; TCRdb stores just in-frame clones and leaves some out. Here the sample spans roughly 87,000 clones, about 91% being singletons. The sequencing used peripheral blood, collected 28 days after the second AZD1222 dose. The receptors originated from an adult who received the AZD1222 COVID-19 vaccine.

The chain employs TRBV19 and TRBJ1-2, with D possibly being TRBD1 (6 bases). Germline V gene sequence: CDR1 LNHDA, CDR2 SQIVND (reference sequence). The CDR3 consists of 14 residues. V was trimmed by 8 bases and J by 4 bases, leaving 17 bases between them. CDR3 nucleotides: TGTGCCAGTTCTAAACAGGGTTTGATCTATGGCTACACCTTC. Protein: CASSKQGLIYGYTF.

This chain uses TRBV19 with TRBJ2-7; TRBD2 agrees at 12 bases. The CDR3 spans 14 residues. V lost 5 bases to trimming and J lost 2 bases; unmatched junction nucleotides: 1. CDR1 LNHDA and CDR2 SQIVND come from the germline V gene (reference sequence). In DNA, the CDR3 is TGTGCCAGTAGTCCTAGCGGGGGGGCCTACGAGCAGTACTTC. Amino acids: CASSPSGGAYEQYF.

J is TRBJ1-1 and V is TRBV7-3; D call uncertain. CDR1 and CDR2 from the germline V gene are SGHTA and FQGTGA. CDR3 size: 12 residues. V shed 5 bases and J shed 10 bases, with 14 bases lying between them. CDR3 loop: CASSHDGPRAFF. CDR3 nucleotide sequence: TGTGCCAGCAGCCATGACGGCCCACGAGCTTTCTTT.

The rearrangement links TRBV5-8 to TRBJ1-3; possible D gene TRBD1, 5 bases. This CDR3 has 14 amino acids. Germline V lookup: CDR1 SGHTS, CDR2 YDEGEE. The V gene lost 3 bases and the J gene lost 0 bases, with 7 bases spanning the gap. CDR3 loop: CASSWDLSGNTIYF. The CDR3 nucleotides read TGTGCCAGCAGCTGGGACCTCTCTGGAAACACCATATATTTT.

This chain connects TRBV7-9 to TRBJ2-7, with D possibly TRBD2 on 6 matching bases. The CDR3 is made up of 13 amino acids. Trimming left V 7 bases short and J 6 bases short, with 16 bases between. CDR1 SEHNR and CDR2 FQNEAQ come from the germline V gene (reference sequence). CDR3 DNA sequence: TGTGCCAGCACCTCCAGCGGGCGCAGCGAGCAGTACTTC. Residues: CASTSSGRSEQYF.

V and J are TRBV6-1 and TRBJ1-2, with TRBD1 identical over 7 bases. CDR1 MNHNS and CDR2 SASEGT come from the germline V gene. The CDR3 covers 15 residues. The trim removed 1 base at V and 1 base at J, leaving 3 bases unmatched. Written as DNA, the CDR3 is TGTGCCAGCAGTGAAGACAGGGGCCTTAACTATGGCTACACCTTC. It specifies CASSEDRGLNYGYTF.

J is TRBJ2-3 and V is TRBV30; D perhaps matches TRBD2 (5 bases). The germline V and J ends were trimmed by 2 bases and 0 bases, with 9 bases remaining between them. The CDR3 consists of 14 residues. Germline V lookup: CDR1 GTSNPN, CDR2 SVGIG (reference sequence). The CDR3 region has the DNA TGTGCCTGGAGTAAGGGAGCTAGCACAGATACGCAGTATTTT. Amino acids: CAWSKGASTDTQYF.

This chain uses TRBV3-1 (or the pseudogene TRBV3-2) with TRBJ1-5; the D is unclear. The V end was cut by 1 base, the J end by 0 bases, with 10 bases between. CDR3 length: 16 amino acids. Germline values: CDR1 LGHDT, CDR2 YNNKEL (reference sequence). The CDR3 is CASSQGGSYSNQPQHF. In nucleotides, the CDR3 is TGTGCCAGCAGCCAAGGTGGCAGTTATAGCAATCAGCCCCAGCATTTT.

This clone occurred once. V gene TRBV10-3 combines with J gene TRBJ1-5; D gene ambiguous. Germline loops: CDR1 ENHRY, CDR2 SYGVKD. The V gene lost 0 bases and the J gene lost 1 base, with 10 bases spanning the gap. This CDR3 is 16 amino acids long. The CDR3 loop is CAISESAVGSNQPQHF. DNA of the CDR3: TGTGCCATCAGTGAGTCGGCCGTGGGGAGCAATCAGCCCCAGCATTTT.

This chain connects TRBV3-1 (or the pseudogene TRBV3-2) to TRBJ2-1, with D perhaps matching TRBD1 (5 bases). CDR3 length: 14 amino acids. CDR1 LGHDT and CDR2 YNNKEL come from the germline V gene (reference sequence). Between the trimmed V and J ends, which lost 2 bases and 5 bases, there was a span of 10 bases. In DNA form, the CDR3 reads TGTGCCAGCAGCCAACCCCGCAGGGACAATGAGCAGTTCTTC. It specifies CASSQPRRDNEQFF.

The V and J genes are TRBV5-1 and TRBJ1-1; TRBD1 is a possible D gene (5 bases). This CDR3 is 14 amino acids long. Trimming took 0 bases from V and 3 from J, leaving 9 bases between them. CDR1 and CDR2 from the germline V gene are SGHRS and YFSETQ. CDR3: CASSLEQAYTEAFF. The CDR3 DNA is TGCGCCAGCAGCTTGGAACAGGCCTACACTGAAGCTTTCTTT.

The V gene is TRBV4-2, the J gene TRBJ1-4; no clear D. The germline V gene encodes CDR1 LGHNA and CDR2 YNFKEQ. The V and J ends lost 1 base and 7 bases respectively, with 1 base between them. The CDR3 sequence is 11 residues long. The CDR3 spells CASSQAEKLFF. The CDR3 DNA is TGTGCCAGCAGCCAAGCTGAAAAACTGTTTTTT.

This chain links TRBV29-1 with TRBJ1-4; D perhaps matches TRBD1 (6 bases). Germline V gene lookup returns CDR1 SQVTM and CDR2 ANQGSEA. V shed 6 bases and J shed 4 bases, with 15 bases lying between them. The CDR3 sequence is 14 residues long. The CDR3 bases are TGCAGCGTCGCGGGGGCCGACTTTAATGAAAAACTGTTTTTT. Translating it yields CSVAGADFNEKLFF.

V usage is TRBV6-2 or TRBV6-3 and J usage is TRBJ2-1; TRBD2 might be the D (6 bases). Trimming left V 6 bases short and J 0 bases short, with 15 bases between. Looked up from germline, CDR1 is MNHEY and CDR2 is SVGEGT. This CDR3 spans 16 amino acids. Here the CDR3 DNA reads TGTGCCAGCAGCCGCCCAGACGGGAGCTCCTACAATGAGCAGTTCTTC. Encoded protein: CASSRPDGSSYNEQFF.

The chain has TRBV12-3 or TRBV12-4 and TRBJ1-2, with 8 bases identical to TRBD1. The CDR3 has 13 residues. The ends lost 2 bases at V and 8 bases at J; junction bases unmatched: 4. The CDR3: CASSLNRGRGYTF. Here the CDR3 DNA reads TGTGCCAGCAGTTTAAACAGGGGGAGAGGCTACACCTTC.

This chain uses TRBV13 with TRBJ1-5, with D uncertain. The V and J ends lost 3 bases and 7 bases respectively, with 13 bases between them. The CDR3 has 14 residues. Germline V gene data show CDR1 as PRHDT and CDR2 as FYEKMQ (reference sequence). CDR3 coding DNA: TGTGCCAGCAGCTTGGGCCCGGGCGGGCAGCCCCAGCATTTT. As protein: CASSLGPGGQPQHF.

This chain joins TRBV19 and TRBJ1-5, with 7 bases matching TRBD1. Germline V gene sequence: CDR1 LNHDA, CDR2 SQIVND (reference sequence). V trimming: 4 bases; J trimming: 1 base; junction bases outside the gene matches: 10. The length of the CDR3 is 17 residues. The CDR3 loop reads CASSTLAEGASNQPQHF. In DNA form, the CDR3 reads TGTGCCAGTAGTACCCTAGCGGAGGGGGCGAGCAATCAGCCCCAGCATTTT.

J is TRBJ1-2 and V is TRBV12-5, with 7 bases lining up with TRBD1. The CDR3 totals 13 residues. CDR1 is LGHNT and CDR2 is FRNRAP in the germline V gene. Trimming removed 5 bases from V and 6 bases from J; junction bases left unmatched: 6. The CDR3 sequence: CASGPRDRDGYTF. CDR3 in DNA: TGTGCTAGTGGTCCCCGGGACAGAGATGGCTACACCTTC.

In its sample, this clone was seen a few times. The chain carries TRBV30 and TRBJ1-1, with 7 bases lining up with TRBD1. The CDR3 runs 11 residues. Per germline, CDR1 GTSNPN and CDR2 SVGIG (reference sequence). V dropped 4 bases and J dropped 9; count of bases not matched to a gene: 5. This chain's CDR3 is CAWNRGYQAFF. The CDR3 bases are TGTGCCTGGAACAGGGGATACCAAGCTTTCTTT.

The chain links TRBV19 to TRBJ2-7; a weak D match, TRBD1 (7 bases). The CDR3 contains 15 residues. Trimming stripped 5 bases from V and 4 bases from J, with 18 bases between. Looked up from germline, CDR1 is LNHDA and CDR2 is SQIVND (reference sequence). The CDR3 sequence is CASSPTSGGQYEQYF. The CDR3 DNA is TGTGCCAGTAGTCCTACTTCAGGGGGGCAATACGAGCAGTACTTC. Using reference TRBV19 and TRBJ2-7 for the parts outside the CDR3, the full variable domain is DGGITQSPKYLFRKEGQNVTLSCEQNLNHDAMYWYRQDPGQGLRLIYYSQIVNDFQKGDIAEGYSVSREKKESFPLTVTSAQKNPTAFYLCASSPTSGGQYEQYFGPGTRLTVT.

The chain carries TRBV24-1 and TRBJ2-7, with 7 nucleotides matching TRBD2. V was clipped by 2 bases and J by 7 bases; unmatched bases: 7. The CDR3 spans 14 residues. CDR1 and CDR2 from the germline V gene are KGHDR and SFDVKD. CDR3 protein: CATSDSGRLGEQYF. The CDR3 DNA follows: TGTGCCACCAGTGATTCCGGGAGGTTGGGAGAGCAGTACTTC.

The gene calls are TRBV3-1 (or the pseudogene TRBV3-2) and TRBJ1-1; D remains ambiguous. V was cut by 2 bases and J by 10 bases, with 11 bases left in between. Germline V gives CDR1 LGHDT, CDR2 YNNKEL (reference sequence). CDR3 length equals 12 residues. For the CDR3, the DNA is TGTGCCAGCAGCCAAATGATCGGGGTAGCTTTCTTT. Its protein is CASSQMIGVAFF.

V usage is TRBV6-2 or TRBV6-3 and J usage is TRBJ1-5, with no clear D. Trimming took 4 bases from V and 9 from J, leaving 7 bases between them. Germline lookup yields CDR1 MNHEY and CDR2 SVGEGT. There are 11 residues in the CDR3. CDR3 amino acids: CASSLGGPQHF. In DNA, the CDR3 is TGTGCCAGCAGTTTAGGAGGGCCCCAGCATTTT.

CDR3 nucleotide sequence: TGTGCCAGCCGCCCTTCTGTTTCGGGGGCTAACTATGGCTACACCTTC. Residues: CASRPSVSGANYGYTF. This chain connects TRBV6-4 to TRBJ1-2, with D possibly matching TRBD1 (5 bases). From germline, CDR1 is MRHNA and CDR2 SNTAGT. The CDR3 covers 16 residues. The V end was cut by 8 bases, the J end by 0 bases, with 19 bases between.

The chain's CDR3 is CASSLGQRTSTDTQYF. In nucleotides, the CDR3 is TGTGCCAGCAGCTTAGGACAGCGGACTAGCACAGATACGCAGTATTTT. The J gene is TRBJ2-3, the V gene TRBV11-2; perhaps D is TRBD1 or TRBD2 (5 bases each). V lost 1 base, J lost 0 bases, and 11 bases lay in between. The CDR3 has 16 amino acids. Germline lookup yields CDR1 SGHAT and CDR2 FQNNGV.

This chain uses TRBV7-3 with TRBJ2-6; no reliable D call. CDR1 and CDR2 (germline): SGHTA, FQGTGA. The CDR3 length is 16 residues. V lost 5 bases to trimming and J lost 1 base, with 12 bases between them. The CDR3 sequence is CASSPLAGSGANVLTF. DNA of the CDR3: TGTGCCAGCAGCCCACTTGCCGGATCTGGGGCCAACGTCCTGACTTTC.

V usage is TRBV29-1 and J usage is TRBJ2-3, with a tentative D call TRBD1 (5 bases). Germline CDR1 and CDR2: SQVTM and ANQGSEA. Trimming removed 2 bases at V and 4 bases at J, with 13 bases between. The length of the CDR3 is 14 residues. CDR3 DNA: TGCAGCGTTGAAAGGCAGGGTCAGTCAGATACGCAGTATTTT. Its translation is CSVERQGQSDTQYF.